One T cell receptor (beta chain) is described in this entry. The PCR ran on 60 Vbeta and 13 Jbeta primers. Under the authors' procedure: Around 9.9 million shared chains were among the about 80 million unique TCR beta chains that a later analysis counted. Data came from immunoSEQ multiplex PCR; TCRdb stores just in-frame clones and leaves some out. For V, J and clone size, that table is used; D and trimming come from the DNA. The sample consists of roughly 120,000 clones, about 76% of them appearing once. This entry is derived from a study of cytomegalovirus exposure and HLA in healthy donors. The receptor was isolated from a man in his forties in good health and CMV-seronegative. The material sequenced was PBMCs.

The CDR3 sequence: CSVRQGCGYTF. The CDR3 DNA follows: TGCAGCGTACGACAGGGTTGTGGCTACACCTTC. This chain links TRBV29-1 with TRBJ1-2, with 7 bases aligning to TRBD1. CDR1 is SQVTM, CDR2 ANQGSEA, per germline. The CDR3 has 11 residues. The trim removed 6 bases at V and 7 bases at J, leaving 5 bases unmatched. Complete variable domain (other parts from reference TRBV29-1 and TRBJ1-2): SAVISQKPSRDICQRGTSLTIQCQVDSQVTMMFWYRQQPGQSLTLIATANQGSEATYESGFVIDKFPISRPNLTFSTLTVSNMSPEDSSIYLCSVRQGCGYTFGSGTRLTVV.